This T cell receptor (beta chain) comes out of a study of neoadjuvant nivolumab and ipilimumab in lung cancer. Whole-study context: Nivolumab 3 mg/kg was given days 1, 15 and 29, plus ipilimumab 1 mg/kg day 1 in combination. Findings and caveats of the study: TCR sequencing covered a small number of samples. Pretherapy blood TCR richness correlated positively with resected tumor richness.

Here immunoSEQ multiplex PCR was the method, and the copy in TCRdb shows in-frame clones only, minus some. The sample has about 33,000 clones; more than 85% are singletons. About this clone itself: The antigen is unknown.

V lost 5 bases and J lost 4, with 12 bases in between. Germline CDR1 reads SGHNT; CDR2 reads YYREEE (reference sequence). The CDR3 has 14 amino acids. The chain links TRBV5-4 to TRBJ1-4; D possibly corresponds to TRBD1 (6 bases). This clonotype originated in an adult with non-small cell lung cancer. The sequencing here drew on peripheral blood, taken after neoadjuvant nivolumab, alone or with ipilimumab, at or shortly before surgery. CDR3 residues: CASRPDSRNEKLFF. CDR3 sequence (DNA): TGTGCCAGCAGACCGGACAGTCGTAATGAAAAACTGTTTTTT.